These T cell receptor beta chains were read from a single sample in a study of blood T cell repertoires in COVID-19. The table came from immunoSEQ multiplex PCR; TCRdb's copy has only in-frame clones and leaves some out. The sample lists 35,000 to 50,000 clones; 80% to 90% were seen once. The sample taken for sequencing was peripheral blood. The receptors shown here come from an older man with active COVID-19. The CDR3 runs from the conserved cysteine through the conserved F or W. Each record gives: clone size, J gene, V gene, D gene, CDR3 protein, CDR3 DNA. A D gene is named only where the DNA matches it firmly. A clone size is listed for some rows: how often the clone was seen (once, few, many), or a class if it is expanded.

>-|TRBJ1-5|TRBV7-8|-
CASSPGGGGQPQHF
TGTGCCAGCAGCCCGGGGGGAGGGGGTCAGCCCCAGCATTTT
>-|TRBJ1-5|TRBV11-2|-
CASSLGGGGVEPQHF
TGTGCCAGCAGCTTAGGGGGGGGAGGGGTAGAGCCCCAGCATTTT
>once|TRBJ2-3|TRBV6-2/TRBV6-3|TRBD2
CASSLQTSGGAPYTDTQYF
TGTGCCAGCAGTTTACAGACTAGCGGGGGGGCCCCCTACACAGATACGCAGTATTTT
>-|TRBJ1-2|TRBV15|-
CATSTDFYGYTF
TGTGCCACCAGCACGGACTTCTATGGCTACACCTTC
>-|TRBJ2-5|TRBV7-2|TRBD2
CASSARLAGLRFEGETQYF
TGTGCCAGCAGCGCACGCCTAGCGGGGCTTCGTTTTGAGGGGGAGACCCAGTACTTC
>-|TRBJ1-6|TRBV19|-
CASEQGASYNSPLHF
TGTGCCAGCGAACAGGGAGCGTCCTATAATTCACCCCTCCACTTT
>-|TRBJ1-3|TRBV28|-
CASSFYPGGSGNTIYF
TGTGCCAGCAGTTTTTACCCCGGGGGCTCTGGAAACACCATATATTTT
>-|TRBJ1-2|TRBV19|TRBD1
CASSSRTGEYGYTF
TGTGCCAGTAGTAGCCGGACAGGGGAGTATGGCTACACCTTC
>-|TRBJ1-1|TRBV6-2/TRBV6-3|TRBD1
CASSFRGRGDTEAFF
TGTGCCAGCAGTTTTAGGGGGCGCGGGGACACTGAAGCTTTCTTT
>-|TRBJ2-7|TRBV19|-
CASSIGADNLYEQYF
TGTGCCAGTAGTATAGGTGCGGACAACCTCTACGAGCAGTACTTC
>-|TRBJ2-1|TRBV9|-
CASSVPTGSNEQFF
TGTGCCAGCAGCGTACCCACAGGATCCAATGAGCAGTTCTTC
>-|TRBJ2-6|TRBV7-3|TRBD1
CASSSPGTGGQDGANVLTF
TGTGCCAGCAGCTCACCCGGGACAGGGGGCCAGGATGGGGCCAACGTCCTGACTTTC
>-|TRBJ2-1|TRBV10-2|-
CASSDFSRRGLHNEQFF
TGCGCCAGCAGTGATTTTTCTCGCAGGGGTTTACACAATGAGCAGTTCTTC
>-|TRBJ2-1|TRBV18|TRBD1
CASSPGQGSNEQFF
TGTGCCAGCTCACCCGGACAGGGGAGCAATGAGCAGTTCTTC
>-|TRBJ1-6|TRBV5-5|-
CASSLGGRDSPLHF
TGTGCCAGCAGCCTGGGGGGCAGGGATTCACCCCTCCACTTT
>-|TRBJ1-1|TRBV9|-
CAGSRGPDTEAFF
TGTGCCGGCTCCCGGGGTCCCGACACTGAAGCTTTCTTT